The 7 T cell receptor beta chains given below trace back to one sample, sequenced in a study of shared clonotypes between healthy human individuals. The data were produced by immunoSEQ multiplex PCR, yet TCRdb's version contains in-frame clones alone and is incomplete. The sample lists about 1.1 million clones, about 80% occurring once. Sequencing used memory CD4+ T cells from PBMCs. Described subset: CD45RA-negative fraction. Source of these receptors: a man aged 18-30 years in good health. Some clones in this sample may be carry-over from other donors' samples.

CDR3 sequence (DNA): TGTGCCAGCAGTCTGGGTGCTAATGAAAAACTGTTTTTT. The encoded protein is CASSLGANEKLFF. The chain recombines TRBV7-3 with TRBJ1-4; D is undetermined. The germline gives CDR1 SGHTA, CDR2 FQGTGA. The CDR3 is 13 residues long. Trimming pared 6 bases from V and 3 bases from J, leaving 8 bases between.

This chain joins TRBV30 and TRBJ2-2; D unresolved. The CDR3 is 13 amino acids. V lost 2 bases to trimming and J lost 8 bases, with 12 bases between them. The germline V gene has CDR1 GTSNPN and CDR2 SVGIG (reference sequence). The CDR3 DNA is TGTGCCTGGAGTATCGGGCGGTCGGGGGAGCTGTTTTTT. Its protein product is CAWSIGRSGELFF.

This chain joins TRBV10-1 and TRBJ2-4, with 11 bases lining up with TRBD1. V trimming: 9 bases; J trimming: 2 bases; junction bases outside the gene matches: 3. CDR1 and CDR2 (germline): WNHNN, SYGVQD (reference sequence). The length of the CDR3 is 14 residues. The CDR3 sequence: CASGDRGTKNIQYF. CDR3 sequence (DNA): TGCGCCAGTGGGGACAGGGGGACCAAAAACATTCAGTACTTC.

The chain has TRBV7-9 and TRBJ2-5; D is unresolved. Germline lookup yields CDR1 SEHNR and CDR2 FQNEAQ (reference sequence). V was shortened by 2 bases and J by 2 bases, with 9 bases between the two germline ends. The CDR3 totals 14 residues. The CDR3 DNA sequence: TGTGCCAGCAGCTTATATCCAGAACAAGAGACCCAGTACTTC. Translated, it gives CASSLYPEQETQYF.

This chain connects TRBV7-2 to TRBJ1-1; D remains unclear. Looked up from germline, CDR1 is SGHTA and CDR2 is FQGNSA. Between the trimmed V and J ends, which lost 3 bases and 2 bases, there was a span of 7 bases. The CDR3 contains 13 residues. This CDR3 is CASSLWANTEAFF. The CDR3 DNA reads TGTGCCAGCAGCTTGTGGGCCAACACTGAAGCTTTCTTT. The complete variable domain, with remaining parts taken from reference TRBV7-2 and TRBJ1-1, reads GAGVSQSPSNKVTEKGKDVELRCDPISGHTALYWYRQSLGQGLEFLIYFQGNSAPDKSGLPSDRFSAERTGGSVSTLTIQRTQQEDSAVYLCASSLWANTEAFFGQGTRLTVV.

Remarks on this clone: This clone may be a read error of a much larger clone one base away. The same CDR3 is also encoded by other DNA sequences in this sample. The chain combines TRBV6-6 with TRBJ1-1; D ambiguous. In germline, CDR1 is MNHNY, CDR2 SVGAGI (reference sequence). CDR3 length equals 13 residues. Trimming shortened V by 7 bases and J by 2 bases, and 11 bases separated the two germline ends. As DNA, the CDR3 is TGTGCCAGCAACCCCGCAGGAAACACTGAAGCTTTCTTT. Translation: CASNPAGNTEAFF.

The chain has TRBV10-3 and TRBJ2-1; TRBD2 aligns across 10 bases. The CDR3 spans 15 residues. The V gene's germline CDR1 is ENHRY and CDR2 SYGVKD. With V trimmed by 6 bases and J by 8 bases, 10 bases remained unmatched. In DNA form, the CDR3 reads TGTGCCATCAGCAGCGGGAGGGGGGATTGGCATGAGCAGTTCTTC. This translates into CAISSGRGDWHEQFF.